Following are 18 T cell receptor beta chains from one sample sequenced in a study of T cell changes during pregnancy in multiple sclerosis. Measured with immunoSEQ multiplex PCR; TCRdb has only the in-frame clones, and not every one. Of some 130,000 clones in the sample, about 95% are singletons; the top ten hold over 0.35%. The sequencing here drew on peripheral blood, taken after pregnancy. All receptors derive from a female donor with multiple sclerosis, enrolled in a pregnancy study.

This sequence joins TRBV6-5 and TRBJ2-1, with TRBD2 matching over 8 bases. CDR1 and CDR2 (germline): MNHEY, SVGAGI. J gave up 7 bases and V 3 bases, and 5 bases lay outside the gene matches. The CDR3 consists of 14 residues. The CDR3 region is CASSYHSGGNEQFF. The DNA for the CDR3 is TGTGCCAGCAGTTATCATTCGGGGGGGAATGAGCAGTTCTTC.

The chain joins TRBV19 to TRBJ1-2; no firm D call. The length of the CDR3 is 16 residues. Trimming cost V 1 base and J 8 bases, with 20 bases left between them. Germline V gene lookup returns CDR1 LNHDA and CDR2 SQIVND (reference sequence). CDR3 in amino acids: CASSIGRRAGREGYTF. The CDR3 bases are TGTGCCAGTAGTATAGGCCGGCGGGCCGGCCGTGAGGGCTACACCTTC.

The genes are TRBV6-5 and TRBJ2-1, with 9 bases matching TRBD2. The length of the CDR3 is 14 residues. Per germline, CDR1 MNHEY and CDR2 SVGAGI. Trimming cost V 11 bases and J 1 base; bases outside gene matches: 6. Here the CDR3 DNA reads TGTGCCCCCCCGACTAGCGGTTCCTACAATGAGCAGTTCTTC. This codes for CAPPTSGSYNEQFF.

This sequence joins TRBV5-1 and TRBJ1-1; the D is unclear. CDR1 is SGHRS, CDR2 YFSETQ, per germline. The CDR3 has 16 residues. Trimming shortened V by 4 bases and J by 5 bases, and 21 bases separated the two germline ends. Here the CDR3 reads CASSLGGRRGGTEAFF. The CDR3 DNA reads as TGCGCCAGCAGCCTTGGTGGGCGGCGTGGAGGAACTGAAGCTTTCTTT.

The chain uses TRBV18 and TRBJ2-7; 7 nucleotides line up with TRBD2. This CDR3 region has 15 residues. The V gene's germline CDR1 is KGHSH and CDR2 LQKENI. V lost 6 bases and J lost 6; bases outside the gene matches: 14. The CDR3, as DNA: TGTGCCAGCTCCCCCCCGGGCGGGGGACCCGCCGAGCAGTACTTC. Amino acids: CASSPPGGGPAEQYF.

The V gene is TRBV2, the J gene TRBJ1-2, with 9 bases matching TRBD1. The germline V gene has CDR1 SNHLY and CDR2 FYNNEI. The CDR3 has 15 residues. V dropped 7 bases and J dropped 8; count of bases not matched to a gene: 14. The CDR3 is CASILQGANTRGYTF. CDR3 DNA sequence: TGTGCCAGCATTCTACAGGGGGCAAATACCCGGGGCTACACCTTC.

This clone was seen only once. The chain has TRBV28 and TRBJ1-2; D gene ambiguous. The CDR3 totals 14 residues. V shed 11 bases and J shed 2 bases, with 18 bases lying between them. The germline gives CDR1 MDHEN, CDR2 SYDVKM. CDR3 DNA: TGTGCCGCTAGAGCTTCTCCTCTAAACTATGGCTACACCTTC. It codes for CAARASPLNYGYTF.

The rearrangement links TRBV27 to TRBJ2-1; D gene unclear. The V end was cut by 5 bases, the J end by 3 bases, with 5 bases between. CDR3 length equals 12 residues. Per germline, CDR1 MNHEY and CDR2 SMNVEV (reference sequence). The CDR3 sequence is CASSPNYNEQFF. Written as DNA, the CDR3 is TGTGCCAGCAGTCCAAACTACAATGAGCAGTTCTTC.

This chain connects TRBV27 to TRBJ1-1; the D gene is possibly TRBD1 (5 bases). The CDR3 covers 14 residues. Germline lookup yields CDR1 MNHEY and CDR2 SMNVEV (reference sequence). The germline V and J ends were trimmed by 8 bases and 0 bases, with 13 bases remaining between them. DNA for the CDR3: TGTGCCAGCGGGTTCGACAGATTGAACACTGAAGCTTTCTTT. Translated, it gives CASGFDRLNTEAFF.

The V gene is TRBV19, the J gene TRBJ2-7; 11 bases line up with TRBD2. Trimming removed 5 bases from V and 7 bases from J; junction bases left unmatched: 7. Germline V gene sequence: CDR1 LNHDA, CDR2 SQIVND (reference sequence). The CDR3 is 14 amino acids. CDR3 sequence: CASSAHVAGGEQYF. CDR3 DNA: TGTGCCAGTAGTGCCCATGTAGCGGGAGGGGAGCAGTACTTC.

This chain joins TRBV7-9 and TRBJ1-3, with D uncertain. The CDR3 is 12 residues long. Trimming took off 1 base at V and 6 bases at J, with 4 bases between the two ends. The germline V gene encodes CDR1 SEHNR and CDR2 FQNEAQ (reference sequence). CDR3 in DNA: TGTGCCAGCAGCTTAGGAGTAAACACCATATATTTT. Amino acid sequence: CASSLGVNTIYF.

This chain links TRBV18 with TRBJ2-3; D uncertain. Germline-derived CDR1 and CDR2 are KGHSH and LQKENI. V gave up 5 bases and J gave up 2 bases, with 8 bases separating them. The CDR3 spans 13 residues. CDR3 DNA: TGTGCCAGCTCAAACCTAGTCACAGATACGCAGTATTTT. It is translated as CASSNLVTDTQYF.

The CDR3 loop is CASSLVESGEQFF. The CDR3, as DNA: TGTGCCAGCAGCTTAGTCGAAAGCGGGGAGCAGTTCTTC. This chain joins TRBV7-6 and TRBJ2-1; possible D gene TRBD2, 6 bases. CDR3 length: 13 amino acids. Trimming took off 1 base at V and 10 bases at J, with 11 bases between the two ends. The germline gives CDR1 SGHVS, CDR2 FNYEAQ. Full variable domain (remainder filled in from reference TRBV7-6 and TRBJ2-1): GAGVSQSPRYKVTKRGQDVALRCDPISGHVSLYWYRQALGQGPEFLTYFNYEAQQDKSGLPNDRFSAERPEGSISTLTIQRTEQRDSAMYRCASSLVESGEQFFGPGTRLTVL.

CDR3 protein: CASSQVGLAGGGTDTQYF. CDR3 in DNA: TGCGCCAGCAGCCAAGTCGGGCTAGCGGGAGGGGGCACAGATACGCAGTATTTT. The V gene is TRBV4-1, the J gene TRBJ2-3; 12 positions agree with TRBD2. The V gene end was trimmed by 1 base and the J gene end by 1 base; junction bases not matched to a gene: 6. This CDR3 spans 18 amino acids. Germline CDR1 is MGHRA and CDR2 is YSYEKL.

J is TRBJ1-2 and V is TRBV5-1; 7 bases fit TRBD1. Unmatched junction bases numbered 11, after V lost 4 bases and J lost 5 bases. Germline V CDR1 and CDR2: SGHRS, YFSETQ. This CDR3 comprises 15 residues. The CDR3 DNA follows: TGCGCCAGCAGCCCCCTAACGACAGGGCGGTATGGCTACACCTTC. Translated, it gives CASSPLTTGRYGYTF.

In nucleotides, the CDR3 is TGTGCCAGCAGCTACAGGGATTACAATGAGCAGTTCTTC. Encoded protein: CASSYRDYNEQFF. The V gene is TRBV6-1, the J gene TRBJ2-1; D possibly corresponds to TRBD1 (6 bases). CDR1 and CDR2 (germline): MNHNS, SASEGT. V lost 6 bases to trimming and J lost 4 bases, with 10 bases between them. This CDR3 region has 13 residues.

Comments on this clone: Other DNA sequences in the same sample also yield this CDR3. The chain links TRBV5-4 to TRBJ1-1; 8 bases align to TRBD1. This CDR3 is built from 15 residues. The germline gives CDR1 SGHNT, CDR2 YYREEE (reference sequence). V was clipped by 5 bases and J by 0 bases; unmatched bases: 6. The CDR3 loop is CASSLGTGMNTEAFF. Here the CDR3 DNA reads TGTGCCAGCAGTCTTGGGACAGGAATGAACACTGAAGCTTTCTTT.

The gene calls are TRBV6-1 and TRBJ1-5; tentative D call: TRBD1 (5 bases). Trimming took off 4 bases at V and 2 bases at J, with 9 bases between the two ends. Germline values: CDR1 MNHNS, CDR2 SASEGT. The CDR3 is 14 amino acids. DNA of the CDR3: TGTGCCAGCAGTGTAGGGGCCGGCAATCAGCCCCAGCATTTT. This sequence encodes CASSVGAGNQPQHF.